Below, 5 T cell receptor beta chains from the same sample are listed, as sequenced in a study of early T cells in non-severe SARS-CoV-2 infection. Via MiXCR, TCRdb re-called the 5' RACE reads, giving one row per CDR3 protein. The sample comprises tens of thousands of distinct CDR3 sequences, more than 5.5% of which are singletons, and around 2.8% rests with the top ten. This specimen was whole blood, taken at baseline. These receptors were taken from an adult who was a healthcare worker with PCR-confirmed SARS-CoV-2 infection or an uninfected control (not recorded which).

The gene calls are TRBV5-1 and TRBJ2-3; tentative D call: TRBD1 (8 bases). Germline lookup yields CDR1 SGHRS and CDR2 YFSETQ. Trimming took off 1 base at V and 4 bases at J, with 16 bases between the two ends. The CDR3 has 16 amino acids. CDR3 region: CASSLPGGGSSDTQYF. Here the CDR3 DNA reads TGCGCCAGCAGCTTGCCAGGGGGCGGGAGCTCAGATACGCAGTATTTT.

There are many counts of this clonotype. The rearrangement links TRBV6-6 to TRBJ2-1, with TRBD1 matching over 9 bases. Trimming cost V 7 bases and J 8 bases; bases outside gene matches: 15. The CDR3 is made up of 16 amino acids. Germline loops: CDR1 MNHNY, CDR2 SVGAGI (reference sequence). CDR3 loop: CASTLTGTGIRDEQFF. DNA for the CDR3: TGTGCCAGCACTCTGACCGGGACAGGGATCAGGGATGAGCAGTTCTTC.

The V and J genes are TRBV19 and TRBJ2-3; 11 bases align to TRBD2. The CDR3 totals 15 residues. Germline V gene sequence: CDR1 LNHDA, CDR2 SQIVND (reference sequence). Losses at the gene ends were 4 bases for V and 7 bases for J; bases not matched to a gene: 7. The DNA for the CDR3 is TGTGCCAGTAGTAGGGCTAGCGGGGGGACCCATACGCAGTATTTT. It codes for CASSRASGGTHTQYF. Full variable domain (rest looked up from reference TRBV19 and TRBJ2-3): DGGITQSPKYLFRKEGQNVTLSCEQNLNHDAMYWYRQDPGQGLRLIYYSQIVNDFQKGDIAEGYSVSREKKESFPLTVTSAQKNPTAFYLCASSRASGGTHTQYFGPGTRLTVL.

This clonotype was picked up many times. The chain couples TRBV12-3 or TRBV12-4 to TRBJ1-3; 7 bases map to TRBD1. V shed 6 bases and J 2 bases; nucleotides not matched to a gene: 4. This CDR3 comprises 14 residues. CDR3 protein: CASRNTGAGNTIYF. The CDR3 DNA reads TGTGCCAGCAGAAACACAGGGGCTGGAAACACCATATATTTT.

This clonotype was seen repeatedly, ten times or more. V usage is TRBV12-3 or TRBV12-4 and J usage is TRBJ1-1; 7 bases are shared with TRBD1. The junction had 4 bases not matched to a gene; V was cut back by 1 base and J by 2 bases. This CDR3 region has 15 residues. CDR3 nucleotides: TGTGCCAGCAGTTTAGGGACAGGCCTTAACACTGAAGCTTTCTTT. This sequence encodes CASSLGTGLNTEAFF.